This entry lists 32 T cell receptor beta chains sequenced from one sample in a study of cytomegalovirus exposure and HLA in healthy donors. With 60 Vbeta and 13 Jbeta primers, the PCR was carried out. Some clones are missing from TCRdb's copy, which holds only in-frame ones; the method was immunoSEQ multiplex PCR. This table has fewer than 85,000 clones, roughly 72% appearing once. Sequencing was performed on PBMCs. These receptor sequences come from a woman between 40 and 50 years old in good health and CMV-seropositive.

This clone was observed a handful of times. V and J are TRBV6-1 and TRBJ2-1, with 9 bases matching TRBD2. Germline lookup yields CDR1 MNHNS and CDR2 SASEGT. The length of the CDR3 is 14 residues. Losses at the gene ends were 2 bases for V and 15 bases for J; bases not matched to a gene: 11. The CDR3 protein is CASSEPGMREGPFF. Here the CDR3 DNA reads TGTGCCAGCAGTGAACCTGGTATGCGGGAGGGCCCGTTCTTC.

The gene calls are TRBV7-3 and TRBJ2-3, with TRBD1 matching 7 bases. The CDR3 has 15 amino acids. The ends lost 5 bases at V and 0 bases at J; junction bases unmatched: 5. CDR1 and CDR2 from the germline V gene are SGHTA and FQGTGA. The CDR3 region has the DNA TGTGCCAGCAGCCCAGGGGGTGGGAGCACAGATACGCAGTATTTT. This codes for CASSPGGGSTDTQYF.

The chain combines TRBV7-9 with TRBJ1-1, with 8 positions matching TRBD1. Germline CDR1 is SEHNR and CDR2 is FQNEAQ (reference sequence). CDR3 size: 13 residues. V dropped 7 bases and J dropped 4; count of bases not matched to a gene: 5. CDR3 loop: CASTGQGSTEAFF. CDR3 bases: TGTGCCAGCACCGGACAGGGTTCCACTGAAGCTTTCTTT.

V and J are TRBV29-1 and TRBJ2-5; TRBD2 matches at 9 bases. The CDR3 runs 16 residues. Germline V CDR1 and CDR2: SQVTM, ANQGSEA. Trimming at V came to 3 bases and at J to 2 bases, leaving 10 bases not matched to a gene. As DNA, the CDR3 is TGCAGCGTTGACGGTGTAGCGGGGGCCCTACAAGAGACCCAGTACTTC. Protein sequence: CSVDGVAGALQETQYF.

The V call is TRBV4-1, the J call TRBJ2-3; 12 bases align to TRBD2. Per germline, CDR1 MGHRA and CDR2 YSYEKL. With 4 bases clipped from V and 0 bases from J, the junction kept 5 bases outside the gene matches. CDR3 length equals 17 residues. The chain's CDR3 is CASSLRTSGESTDTQYF. In nucleotides, the CDR3 is TGCGCCAGCAGCCTACGGACTAGCGGGGAAAGCACAGATACGCAGTATTTT.

The chain combines TRBV29-1 with TRBJ2-2; D not certain. The CDR3 is made up of 12 amino acids. The ends were cut back, 7 bases at V and 7 bases at J, with 13 bases in the middle. Germline lookup yields CDR1 SQVTM and CDR2 ANQGSEA. CDR3 nucleotide sequence: TGCAGCGCACATACGCAGATCGGGGAGCTGTTTTTT. Residues: CSAHTQIGELFF.

The chain is built from TRBV7-9 and TRBJ2-7, with TRBD1 matching over 9 bases. The CDR3 totals 15 residues. Germline values: CDR1 SEHNR, CDR2 FQNEAQ (reference sequence). After removal of 8 bases from V and 6 bases from J, the junction contained 14 bases not matched to a gene. The CDR3 loop is CASWGGTGLVGEQYF. The CDR3, as DNA: TGTGCCAGCTGGGGAGGGACAGGGCTCGTCGGCGAGCAGTACTTC.

V usage is TRBV29-1 and J usage is TRBJ2-7, with 11 bases lining up with TRBD1. V shed 1 base, J shed 4 bases, and the junction held 3 bases outside the gene matches. Germline V gives CDR1 SQVTM, CDR2 ANQGSEA. The CDR3 length is 14 residues. CDR3 DNA sequence: TGCAGCGTTGAAGCGGACAGGGGGCTTTACGAGCAGTACTTC. This translates into CSVEADRGLYEQYF.

The chain uses TRBV25-1 and TRBJ1-5; 8 bases fit TRBD1. The J segment lost 6 bases and the V segment lost 6 bases, leaving 4 bases of the junction unmatched. CDR1 is MGHDK, CDR2 SYGVNS, per germline. The CDR3 has 13 amino acids. The CDR3 DNA is TGTGCCAGCAGAGGACAGGGTAGTCAGCCCCAGCATTTT. Protein product: CASRGQGSQPQHF. Using reference TRBV25-1 and TRBJ1-5 for the parts outside the CDR3, the full variable domain is EADIYQTPRYLVIGTGKKITLECSQTMGHDKMYWYQQDPGMELHLIHYSYGVNSTEKGDLSSESTVSRIRTEHFPLTLESARPSHTSQYLCASRGQGSQPQHFGDGTRLSIL.

This sequence joins TRBV28 and TRBJ1-6; possible D gene TRBD1, 5 bases. The V and J ends lost 7 bases and 7 bases respectively, with 11 bases between them. Germline lookup yields CDR1 MDHEN and CDR2 SYDVKM. This CDR3 is 13 amino acids long. The CDR3 loop is CASTRTLNSPLHF. The DNA of the CDR3 is TGTGCCAGCACGAGGACATTAAATTCACCCCTCCACTTT.

The J gene is TRBJ2-5, the V gene TRBV5-4, with 7 nucleotides matching TRBD2. V lost 9 bases to trimming and J lost 5 bases; unmatched junction nucleotides: 13. In germline, CDR1 is SGHNT, CDR2 YYREEE (reference sequence). The CDR3 runs to 14 residues. The CDR3 DNA reads TGTGCCATGAACGGGGGAGGGCCTGGGGAGACCCAGTACTTC. Amino acid sequence: CAMNGGGPGETQYF.

CDR3 residues: CASSPGQGHGYTF. CDR3 in DNA: TGTGCCAGCAGTCCCGGACAGGGGCATGGCTACACCTTC. The J gene is TRBJ1-2, the V gene TRBV28; 9 nucleotides match TRBD1. After removal of 5 bases from V and 6 bases from J, the junction contained 4 bases not matched to a gene. This CDR3 comprises 13 residues. CDR1 is MDHEN and CDR2 is SYDVKM in the germline V gene.

This clone came up a few times. The chain recombines TRBV29-1 with TRBJ2-3; a possible D gene is TRBD2 (7 bases). Trimming took 3 bases from V and 2 from J, leaving 15 bases between them. This CDR3 comprises 15 residues. CDR1 is SQVTM, CDR2 ANQGSEA, per germline. The DNA of the CDR3 is TGCAGCGTTGAGGTCCGGGGGGCTTCCACAGATACGCAGTATTTT. As protein: CSVEVRGASTDTQYF.

The V call is TRBV28, the J call TRBJ1-1; the match to TRBD1 covers 7 bases. With V trimmed by 3 bases and J by 0 bases, 7 bases remained unmatched. This CDR3 comprises 16 residues. Germline CDR1 MDHEN, CDR2 SYDVKM. Here the CDR3 reads CASSFEYRGVNTEAFF. The CDR3 DNA reads TGTGCCAGCAGTTTCGAATACAGGGGAGTGAACACTGAAGCTTTCTTT. Filled out from reference TRBV28 and TRBJ1-1, the complete variable domain reads DVKVTQSSRYLVKRTGEKVFLECVQDMDHENMFWYRQDPGLGLRLIYFSYDVKMKEKGDIPEGYSVSREKKERFSLILESASTNQTSMYLCASSFEYRGVNTEAFFGQGTRLTVV.

This rearrangement joins TRBV6-6 to TRBJ2-1; 11 bases agree with TRBD2. The CDR3 consists of 13 residues. V gave up 5 bases and J gave up 6 bases; unmatched junction bases: 0. Per germline, CDR1 MNHNY and CDR2 SVGAGI (reference sequence). The CDR3 nucleotides read TGTGCCAGCAGTCTAGCGGGAGGCAATGAGCAGTTCTTC. As protein: CASSLAGGNEQFF.

The rearrangement links TRBV5-1 to TRBJ2-1; 12 nucleotides agree with TRBD2. The junction had 5 bases not matched to a gene; V was cut back by 5 bases and J by 8 bases. CDR3 size: 14 residues. Germline V gene sequence: CDR1 SGHRS, CDR2 YFSETQ. The CDR3 loop is CASRMTSGSDEQFF. The CDR3 DNA reads as TGCGCCAGCAGAATGACTAGCGGGAGTGATGAGCAGTTCTTC.

V gene TRBV5-1 combines with J gene TRBJ1-2; 9 nucleotides match TRBD1. The CDR3 extends over 17 amino acids. CDR1 and CDR2 from the germline V gene are SGHRS and YFSETQ. V was pared by 2 bases and J by 2 bases, with 10 bases of the junction left unmatched. DNA of the CDR3: TGCGCCAGCAGCTTCGCAGGAACCGGGACAGGGAACTATGGCTACACCTTC. The encoded protein is CASSFAGTGTGNYGYTF.

This clone was picked up a small number of times. This rearrangement joins TRBV10-2 to TRBJ2-1; D perhaps matches TRBD1 (5 bases). The CDR3 consists of 11 residues. V was clipped by 8 bases and J by 15 bases, with 17 bases between them. Germline lookup yields CDR1 WSHSY and CDR2 SAAADI. The chain's CDR3 is CASLQGLLGFF. The CDR3 DNA is TGCGCCAGCTTGCAGGGTCTTCTGGGGTTCTTC.

The chain uses TRBV19 and TRBJ1-5; D may be TRBD1 (5 bases). CDR3 length: 15 residues. V was shortened by 6 bases and J by 1 base, with 13 bases between the two germline ends. Per germline, CDR1 LNHDA and CDR2 SQIVND (reference sequence). The CDR3 reads CASREGRRSNQPQHF. The CDR3 DNA follows: TGTGCCAGTAGGGAGGGACGGAGAAGCAATCAGCCCCAGCATTTT.

The chain couples TRBV5-6 to TRBJ2-1, with D possibly being TRBD2 (5 bases). There are 18 residues in the CDR3. The V and J ends lost 3 bases and 9 bases respectively, with 28 bases between them. The germline CDR1 and CDR2 sequences are SGHDT and YYEEEE. This CDR3 is CASSYCPPGKMYGCEQFF. CDR3 coding DNA: TGTGCCAGCAGCTATTGCCCCCCGGGAAAGATGTATGGGTGTGAGCAGTTCTTC.

This chain joins TRBV29-1 and TRBJ1-1; TRBD1 might be the D (6 bases). The CDR3 is 12 residues long. V lost 7 bases and J 1 base, leaving 10 bases between the germline ends. Germline CDR1 is SQVTM and CDR2 is ANQGSEA. The CDR3 spells CSAGHGNTEAFF. The CDR3 DNA is TGCAGCGCGGGACATGGGAACACTGAAGCTTTCTTT.

This sequence joins TRBV27 and TRBJ2-1, with D possibly TRBD2 on 6 matching bases. CDR1 and CDR2 (germline): MNHEY, SMNVEV (reference sequence). V was cut by 4 bases and J by 5 bases, with 9 bases left in between. The CDR3 runs to 13 residues. CDR3 nucleotide sequence: TGTGCCAGCAGTTCGGACTACGACAATGAGCAGTTCTTC. Translation: CASSSDYDNEQFF.

The chain uses TRBV2 and TRBJ1-6, with 8 bases matching TRBD1. J was trimmed by 7 bases and V by 3 bases; bases with no gene match: 5. The CDR3 runs to 15 residues. Germline V CDR1 and CDR2: SNHLY, FYNNEI. The CDR3 sequence is CASSDQGARNSPLHF. The CDR3 nucleotides are TGTGCCAGCAGTGACCAGGGGGCGCGAAATTCACCCCTCCACTTT.

The chain links TRBV7-9 to TRBJ1-2; TRBD1 is a possible D gene (5 bases). Trimming removed 1 base at V and 8 bases at J, with 11 bases between. The CDR3 runs to 13 residues. Looked up from germline, CDR1 is SEHNR and CDR2 is FQNEAQ (reference sequence). The CDR3 sequence: CASSLEGRAGYTF. CDR3 nucleotide sequence: TGTGCCAGCAGCTTAGAGGGCAGGGCGGGCTACACCTTC.

This chain joins TRBV6-5 and TRBJ2-7; TRBD1 matches 10 bases. The V gene's germline CDR1 is MNHEY and CDR2 SVGAGI. The V gene end was trimmed by 6 bases and the J gene end by 1 base; junction bases not matched to a gene: 3. The CDR3 covers 14 residues. Here the CDR3 reads CASRGTGVSYEQYF. The CDR3 DNA reads as TGTGCCAGCAGGGGGACAGGGGTATCCTACGAGCAGTACTTC.

The chain joins TRBV9 to TRBJ2-7, with TRBD1 identical over 7 bases. The length of the CDR3 is 14 residues. CDR1 is SGDLS, CDR2 YYNGEE, per germline. Trimming cost V 4 bases and J 4 bases; bases outside gene matches: 8. CDR3 nucleotides: TGTGCCAGCAGCCCCCAGACAGGGCGGTACGAGCAGTACTTC. Its protein product is CASSPQTGRYEQYF.

The J gene is TRBJ2-5, the V gene TRBV16; the match to TRBD2 covers 11 bases. The V segment lost 3 bases and the J segment 3 bases; nucleotides outside the gene matches: 3. CDR3 length: 15 residues. Germline CDR1 reads KGHSY; CDR2 reads FQNENV. The CDR3 DNA reads as TGTGCCAGCAGCCATCGGGGACTAGCGGAAGAGACCCAGTACTTC. It specifies CASSHRGLAEETQYF. The full variable domain, in which reference TRBV16 and TRBJ2-5 provide the parts outside the CDR3, is GEEVAQTPKHLVRGEGQKAKLYCAPIKGHSYVFWYQQVLKNEFKFLISFQNENVFDETGMPKERFSAKCLPNSPCSLEIQATKLEDSAVYFCASSHRGLAEETQYFGPGTRLLVL.

The chain couples TRBV10-1 to TRBJ2-2; no clear D gene. CDR1 is WNHNN, CDR2 SYGVQD, per germline (reference sequence). The CDR3 contains 13 residues. Trimming removed 0 bases at V and 6 bases at J, with 5 bases between. This CDR3 reads CASSESHAGELFF. CDR3 coding DNA: TGCGCCAGCAGTGAGTCACACGCCGGGGAGCTGTTTTTT.

This chain connects TRBV5-1 to TRBJ2-7; TRBD1 matches at 9 bases. Germline loops: CDR1 SGHRS, CDR2 YFSETQ. This CDR3 has 14 residues. J lost 5 bases, V lost 3 bases, and 6 bases had no gene match. The CDR3 bases are TGCGCCAGCAGCTGGGGACAGGGCAAACACGAGCAGTACTTC. Its protein product is CASSWGQGKHEQYF.

V gene TRBV27 combines with J gene TRBJ1-4; TRBD1 matches 8 bases. CDR3 size: 17 residues. Germline CDR1 MNHEY, CDR2 SMNVEV (reference sequence). With V trimmed by 6 bases and J by 7 bases, 16 bases remained unmatched. CDR3 sequence reads: CASSRSPSTGVGEKLFF. The CDR3, as DNA: TGTGCCAGCAGCCGATCCCCCTCGACAGGGGTTGGTGAAAAACTGTTTTTT.

The chain recombines TRBV6-5 with TRBJ1-1; possible D gene TRBD1, 6 bases. This CDR3 comprises 15 residues. Germline CDR1 and CDR2: MNHEY and SVGAGI. V was cut by 6 bases and J by 10 bases, with 24 bases left in between. The CDR3 loop is CASRSPGHLRFRAFF. As DNA, the CDR3 is TGTGCCAGCAGATCCCCGGGACACCTACGGTTTAGAGCTTTCTTT.

This clone occurred a few times. V and J are TRBV28 and TRBJ1-1; TRBD1 agrees at 8 bases. Germline V gives CDR1 MDHEN, CDR2 SYDVKM. The V and J ends lost 1 base and 0 bases, in that order; junction bases with no gene match: 7. The CDR3 is 17 amino acids. CDR3 in DNA: TGTGCCAGCAGTTTATATGGACAGGGCATCGTGAACACTGAAGCTTTCTTT. It translates to CASSLYGQGIVNTEAFF.